Each of the 21 T cell receptor beta chains below was sequenced from the same sample in a study of shared clonotypes between healthy human individuals. Method: immunoSEQ multiplex PCR; TCRdb's copy keeps in-frame clones and lacks some. The repertoire consists of about 2.5 million clones, with about nine tenths occurring once and the leading ten covering about 0.41%. Sample: naive CD4+ T cells from PBMCs. Subset here: CD45RA+ positively selected. These receptors all stem from a young man in good health. Some clones in this sample may be carry-over from other donors' samples.

To note about this clone: Other DNA variants within this sample encode the same CDR3. This chain joins TRBV6-5 and TRBJ2-2; D is unresolved. Trimming took 4 bases from V and 5 from J, leaving 8 bases between them. Per the germline V gene, CDR1 is MNHEY and CDR2 is SVGAGI. The CDR3 consists of 13 residues. The CDR3 protein is CASSSTWTGELFF. CDR3 in DNA: TGTGCCAGCAGTTCCACGTGGACCGGGGAGCTGTTTTTT.

The chain links TRBV6-6 to TRBJ2-7; perhaps TRBD2 as D (5 bases). V shed 6 bases and J shed 3 bases, with 12 bases lying between them. This CDR3 has 13 residues. Germline assignment: CDR1 MNHNY and CDR2 SVGAGI (reference sequence). CDR3 nucleotides: TGTGCCAGCAGGACCGGGATGGACTACGAGCAGTACTTC. Translation: CASRTGMDYEQYF.

The CDR3 region has the DNA TGCGCCAGCAGCCACGCCGGGACAGACACCGGGGAGCTGTTTTTT. Protein sequence: CASSHAGTDTGELFF. The chain joins TRBV4-3 to TRBJ2-2; 7 bases are a match to TRBD1. The CDR3 is 15 residues long. Per the germline V gene, CDR1 is LGHNA and CDR2 is YSLEER. Losses at the gene ends were 3 bases for V and 3 bases for J; bases not matched to a gene: 4.

V usage is TRBV28 and J usage is TRBJ2-3; 9 bases line up with TRBD2. With 3 bases clipped from V and 5 bases from J, the junction kept 9 bases outside the gene matches. The CDR3 consists of 16 residues. Germline V gene lookup returns CDR1 MDHEN and CDR2 SYDVKM. CDR3 nucleotide sequence: TGTGCCAGCAGTTTCCTAGCGGGAAGGGCGGAAGATACGCAGTATTTT. Amino acids: CASSFLAGRAEDTQYF.

The rearrangement joins TRBV10-3 to TRBJ2-3, with TRBD2 identical over 7 bases. Germline V lookup: CDR1 ENHRY, CDR2 SYGVKD. Germline trimming cut 3 bases from V and 11 bases from J; bases unmatched to any gene: 14. The CDR3 totals 15 residues. This CDR3 is CAISDPGTTGGWQYF. The CDR3 nucleotides read TGTGCCATCAGTGATCCCGGAACGACCGGGGGGTGGCAGTATTTT.

The chain couples TRBV30 to TRBJ1-6, with D unresolved. CDR3 length: 15 residues. V lost 8 bases, J lost 0 bases, and 14 bases lay in between. Germline values: CDR1 GTSNPN, CDR2 SVGIG (reference sequence). The CDR3 DNA sequence: TGTGCCGGCCGCCCGGGCAGCTCCTATAATTCACCCCTCCACTTT. Translating it yields CAGRPGSSYNSPLHF.

The chain couples TRBV6-5 to TRBJ2-2; D perhaps matches TRBD1 (5 bases). The CDR3 has 15 residues. V gave up 6 bases and J gave up 0 bases, with 11 bases separating them. CDR1 and CDR2 from the germline V gene are MNHEY and SVGAGI. CDR3 in amino acids: CASRSDRTNTGELFF. Here the CDR3 DNA reads TGTGCCAGCAGAAGCGACAGAACGAACACCGGGGAGCTGTTTTTT.

V and J are TRBV7-3 and TRBJ1-1; D is unclear. Trimming left V 2 bases short and J 1 base short, with 8 bases between. The CDR3 consists of 14 residues. CDR1 and CDR2 from the germline V gene are SGHTA and FQGTGA. CDR3 DNA sequence: TGTGCCAGCAGCTTATATCCAGGGAACACTGAAGCTTTCTTT. Translating gives CASSLYPGNTEAFF. Full variable domain (missing parts from reference TRBV7-3 and TRBJ1-1): GAGVSQTPSNKVTEKGKYVELRCDPISGHTALYWYRQSLGQGPEFLIYFQGTGAADDSGLPNDRFFAVRPEGSVSTLKIQRTERGDSAVYLCASSLYPGNTEAFFGQGTRLTVV.

V and J are TRBV6-6 and TRBJ2-5; TRBD1 agrees at 7 bases. Germline trimming cut 5 bases from V and 5 bases from J; bases unmatched to any gene: 8. The CDR3 is made up of 14 amino acids. CDR1 is MNHNY, CDR2 SVGAGI, per germline (reference sequence). DNA for the CDR3: TGTGCCAGCAGTGCCCGGACAGGCCTTGAGACCCAGTACTTC. Its protein is CASSARTGLETQYF.

V and J are TRBV1 and TRBJ2-7; the table's D call, TRBD1, has no DNA check behind it. TRBV1 is flagged as a pseudogene. The CDR3 extends over 17 amino acids. The CDR3 sequence is CTSSQDHRDRGSYEQYF. The CDR3 nucleotides are TGCACCAGCAGCCAAGACCATCGGGACAGGGGATCCTACGAGCAGTACTTC.

This chain joins TRBV5-1 and TRBJ2-1; 7 nucleotides align to TRBD2. The CDR3 totals 16 residues. The junction had 7 bases not matched to a gene; V was cut back by 0 bases and J by 4 bases. Per germline, CDR1 SGHRS and CDR2 YFSETQ. CDR3 bases: TGCGCCAGCAGCTTGGCCCCGGGGGAGGGGTACAATGAGCAGTTCTTC. Residues: CASSLAPGEGYNEQFF.

CDR3 DNA: TGTGCCAGCAGCCGCCCAGACACTGAAGCTTTCTTT. It encodes CASSRPDTEAFF. This rearrangement joins TRBV7-2 to TRBJ1-1; no reliable D call. V was shortened by 5 bases and J by 3 bases, with 7 bases between the two germline ends. The CDR3 contains 12 residues. The germline V gene encodes CDR1 SGHTA and CDR2 FQGNSA.

The sample holds one count of this clone. This chain uses TRBV19 with TRBJ1-2; a weak D match, TRBD1 (5 bases). Trimming cost V 5 bases and J 1 base, with 14 bases left between them. The CDR3 contains 15 residues. Germline CDR1 and CDR2: LNHDA and SQIVND (reference sequence). CDR3 sequence: CASSGGNRLNYGYTF. The CDR3 DNA reads as TGTGCCAGTAGTGGGGGTAACAGGCTTAACTATGGCTACACCTTC.

The chain is built from TRBV11-1 and TRBJ1-5; D is unclear. Trimming shortened V by 3 bases and J by 5 bases, and 8 bases separated the two germline ends. In germline, CDR1 is SGHAT, CDR2 FQDESV (reference sequence). The CDR3 totals 13 residues. CDR3 nucleotides: TGTGCCAGCAGCTTGGACCGAGATCAGCCCCAGCATTTT. Amino acid sequence: CASSLDRDQPQHF.

The rearrangement links TRBV29-1 to TRBJ2-2; TRBD1 might be the D (6 bases). The V end was cut by 1 base, the J end by 3 bases, with 12 bases between. Germline CDR1 and CDR2: SQVTM and ANQGSEA. The CDR3 has 15 amino acids. The CDR3 DNA sequence: TGCAGCGTTGAAGTACAGGGTTGGTACACCGGGGAGCTGTTTTTT. This translates into CSVEVQGWYTGELFF.

V is TRBV5-1 and J is TRBJ1-1; no reliable D call. Trimming left V 2 bases short and J 2 bases short, with 13 bases between. Per the germline V gene, CDR1 is SGHRS and CDR2 is YFSETQ. This CDR3 contains 15 residues. CDR3 sequence: CASSFPADGNTEAFF. DNA of the CDR3: TGCGCCAGCAGCTTCCCGGCCGATGGAAACACTGAAGCTTTCTTT.

This clone was observed a handful of times. The V gene is TRBV10-3, the J gene TRBJ2-7, with D perhaps matching TRBD1 or TRBD2 (6 bases each). CDR1 and CDR2 from the germline V gene are ENHRY and SYGVKD. This CDR3 has 12 amino acids. Trimming pared 10 bases from V and 5 bases from J, leaving 15 bases between. The CDR3 nucleotides read TGTGCCACCAGGGGAGGAAGCAACGAGCAGTACTTC. As protein: CATRGGSNEQYF.

The chain links TRBV5-1 to TRBJ2-1; 7 bases are shared with TRBD2. CDR1 is SGHRS and CDR2 is YFSETQ in the germline V gene. The V and J ends lost 0 bases and 11 bases, in that order; junction bases with no gene match: 8. CDR3 length: 14 residues. The CDR3 loop reads CASSLVGLGGKQFF. CDR3 DNA: TGCGCCAGCAGCTTGGTTGGATTGGGGGGGAAGCAGTTCTTC.

With respect to this clone: Other DNA sequences from this sample encode an identical CDR3 as well. This rearrangement joins TRBV6-1 to TRBJ2-7; a weak D match, TRBD2 (6 bases). The CDR3 has 12 amino acids. Germline V gives CDR1 MNHNS, CDR2 SASEGT. The germline V and J ends were trimmed by 6 bases and 3 bases, with 9 bases remaining between them. CDR3 in DNA: TGTGCCAGCAGCCTCGGGAGCTACGAGCAGTACTTC. Its protein product is CASSLGSYEQYF.

The rearrangement links TRBV5-6 to TRBJ2-7; D remains unclear. V was shortened by 3 bases and J by 0 bases, with 4 bases between the two germline ends. The germline V gene encodes CDR1 SGHDT and CDR2 YYEEEE. The CDR3 has 12 amino acids. Here the CDR3 DNA reads TGTGCCAGCAGCTCAGACTCCTACGAGCAGTACTTC. It yields the protein CASSSDSYEQYF.

The genes are TRBV10-3 and TRBJ1-2, with TRBD1 as a possible D gene (5 bases). Germline V gene lookup returns CDR1 ENHRY and CDR2 SYGVKD. There are 14 residues in the CDR3. V lost 10 bases to trimming and J lost 4 bases, with 19 bases between them. As DNA, the CDR3 is TGTGCCACCCGGGACGGAGGTTTTAGCTATGGCTACACCTTC. This sequence encodes CATRDGGFSYGYTF.